The present entry profiles one TCR beta chain with its context. Its antigen remains unidentified. At one end, the junction sequence differs from germline, possibly due to a read error. The record originates from a study of post-analysis software for immune sequencing data. Study-wide findings and caveats: There were five or six TRBV segments more frequent in patients than controls, and TRBV5-6, TRBV5-1 and TRBV20-1 were among them.

Prepared TCR beta cDNA libraries contained unique molecular identifiers. TCRdb re-called the PCR reads through MiXCR, storing one row per CDR3 protein. This table has 350,000 to 450,000 distinct CDR3 sequences, roughly 40% appearing once. Germline V gene data show CDR1 as MDHEN and CDR2 as SYDVKM. The CDR3 has 16 residues. Sequenced sample: blood. This sequence joins TRBV28 and TRBJ2-5; TRBD1 matches 9 bases. This TCR was sampled from a girl aged 2 to 10 with multiple sclerosis. The CDR3 bases are TGTGCCAGCAGTCCCACCGGGACAGGGATCCGGGAGACCCAGGACTTC. Its protein product is CASSPTGTGIRETQDF.